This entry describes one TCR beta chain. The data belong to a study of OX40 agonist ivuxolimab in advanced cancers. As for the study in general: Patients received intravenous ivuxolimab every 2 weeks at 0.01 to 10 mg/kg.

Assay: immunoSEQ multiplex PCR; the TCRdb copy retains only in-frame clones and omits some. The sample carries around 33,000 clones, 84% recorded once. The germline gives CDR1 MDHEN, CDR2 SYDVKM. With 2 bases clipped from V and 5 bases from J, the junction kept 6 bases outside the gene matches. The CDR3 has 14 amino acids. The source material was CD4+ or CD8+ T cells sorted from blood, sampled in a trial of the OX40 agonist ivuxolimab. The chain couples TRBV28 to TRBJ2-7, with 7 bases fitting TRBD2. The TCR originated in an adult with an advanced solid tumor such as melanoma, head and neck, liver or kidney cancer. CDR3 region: CASSLDGRVHEQYF. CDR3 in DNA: TGTGCCAGCAGTTTAGATGGGAGGGTCCACGAGCAGTACTTC.